This TCR beta chain was identified during a study of OX40 agonist ivuxolimab in advanced cancers. Overall study: Therapy given before enrollment (anti-PD-1, anti-PD-L1 or anti-CTLA-4) was allowed, and 40% to 50% had some.

Here immunoSEQ multiplex PCR was the method, and the copy in TCRdb shows in-frame clones only, minus some. The sample holds about 76,000 clones, almost 85% seen once. Trimming took 3 bases from V and 3 from J, leaving 7 bases between them. The germline gives CDR1 SEHNR, CDR2 FQNEAQ (reference sequence). CDR3 length equals 13 residues. Sequences were derived from CD4+ or CD8+ T cells sorted from blood, sampled in a trial of the OX40 agonist ivuxolimab. This TCR derives from an adult with an advanced solid tumor such as melanoma, head and neck, liver or kidney cancer. This chain connects TRBV7-9 to TRBJ2-3; D call uncertain. The CDR3 DNA is TGTGCCAGCAGCTTGCCCGGGACAGATACGCAGTATTTT. Encoded protein: CASSLPGTDTQYF.